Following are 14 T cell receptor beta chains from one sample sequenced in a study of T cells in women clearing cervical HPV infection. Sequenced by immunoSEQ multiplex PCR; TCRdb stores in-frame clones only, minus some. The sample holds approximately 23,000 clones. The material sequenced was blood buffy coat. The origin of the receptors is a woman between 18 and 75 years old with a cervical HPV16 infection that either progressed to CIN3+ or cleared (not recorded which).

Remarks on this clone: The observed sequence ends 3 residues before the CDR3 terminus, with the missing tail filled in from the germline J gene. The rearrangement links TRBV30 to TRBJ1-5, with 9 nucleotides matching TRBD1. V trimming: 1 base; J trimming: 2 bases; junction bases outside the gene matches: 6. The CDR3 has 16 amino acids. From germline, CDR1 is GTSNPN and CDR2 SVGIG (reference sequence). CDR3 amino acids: CAWSGNRGLGNQPQHF. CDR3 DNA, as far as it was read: TGTGCCTGGAGTGGTAACAGGGGGCTTGGCAATCAGCCC.

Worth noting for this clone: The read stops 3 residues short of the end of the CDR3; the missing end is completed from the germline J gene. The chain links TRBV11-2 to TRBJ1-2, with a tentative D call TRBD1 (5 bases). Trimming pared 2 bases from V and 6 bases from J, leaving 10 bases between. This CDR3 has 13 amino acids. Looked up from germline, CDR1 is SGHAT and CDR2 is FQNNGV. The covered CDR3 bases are TGTGCCAGCAGCTTAACGTGGGGGGATGGC. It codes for CASSLTWGDG. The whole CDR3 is CASSLTWGDGYTF. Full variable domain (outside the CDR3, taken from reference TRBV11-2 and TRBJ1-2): EAGVAQSPRYKIIEKRQSVAFWCNPISGHATLYWYQQILGQGPKLLIQFQNNGVVDDSQLPKDRFSAERLKGVDSTLKIQPAKLEDSAVYLCASSLTWGDGYTFGSGTRLTVV.

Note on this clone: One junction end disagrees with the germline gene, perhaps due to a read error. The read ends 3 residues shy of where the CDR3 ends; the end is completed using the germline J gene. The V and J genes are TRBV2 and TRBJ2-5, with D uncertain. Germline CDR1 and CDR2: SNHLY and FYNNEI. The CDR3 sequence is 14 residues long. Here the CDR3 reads CASSEMSGQATQYF. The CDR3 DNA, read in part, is TGTGCCAGCAGTGAAATGAGTGGTCAAGCGACC. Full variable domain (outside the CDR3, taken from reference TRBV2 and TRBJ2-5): EPEVTQTPSHQVTQMGQEVILRCVPISNHLYFYWYRQILGQKVEFLVSFYNNEISEKSEIFDDQFSVERPDGSNFTLKIRSTKLEDSAMYFCASSEMSGQATQYFGPGTRLLVL.

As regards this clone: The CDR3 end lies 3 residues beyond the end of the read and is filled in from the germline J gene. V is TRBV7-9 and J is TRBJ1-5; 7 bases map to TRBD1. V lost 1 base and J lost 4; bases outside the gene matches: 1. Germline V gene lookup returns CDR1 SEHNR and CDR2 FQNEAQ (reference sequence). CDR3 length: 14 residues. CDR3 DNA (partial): TGTGCCAGCAGCTTAGAGGGGGCGAATCAGCCC. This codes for CASSLEGANQP. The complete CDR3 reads CASSLEGANQPQHF. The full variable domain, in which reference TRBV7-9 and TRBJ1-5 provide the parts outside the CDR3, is DTGVSQNPRHKITKRGQNVTFRCDPISEHNRLYWYRQTLGQGPEFLTYFQNEAQLEKSRLLSDRFSAERPKGSFSTLEIQRTEQGDSAMYLCASSLEGANQPQHFGDGTRLSIL.

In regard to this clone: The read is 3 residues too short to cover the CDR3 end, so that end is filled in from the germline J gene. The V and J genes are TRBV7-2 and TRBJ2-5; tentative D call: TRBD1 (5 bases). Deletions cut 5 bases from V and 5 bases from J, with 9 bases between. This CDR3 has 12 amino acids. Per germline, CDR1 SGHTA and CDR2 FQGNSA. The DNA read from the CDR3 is TGTGCCAGCAGCCGGGCAGGGGAGACC. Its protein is CASSRAGET. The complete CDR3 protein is CASSRAGETQYF.

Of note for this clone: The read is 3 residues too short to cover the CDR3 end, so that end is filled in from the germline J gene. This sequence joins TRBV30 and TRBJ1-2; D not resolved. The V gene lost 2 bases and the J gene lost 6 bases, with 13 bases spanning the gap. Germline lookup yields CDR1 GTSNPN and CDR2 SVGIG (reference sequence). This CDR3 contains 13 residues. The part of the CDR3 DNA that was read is TGTGCCTGGAGTCACCGGGGTGTCGATGGC. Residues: CAWSHRGVDG. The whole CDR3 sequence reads CAWSHRGVDGYTF. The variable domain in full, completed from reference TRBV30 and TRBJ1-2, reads SQTIHQWPATLVQPVGSPLSLECTVEGTSNPNLYWYRQAAGRGLQLLFYSVGIGQISSEVPQNLSASRPQDRQFILSSKKLLLSDSGFYLCAWSHRGVDGYTFGSGTRLTVV.

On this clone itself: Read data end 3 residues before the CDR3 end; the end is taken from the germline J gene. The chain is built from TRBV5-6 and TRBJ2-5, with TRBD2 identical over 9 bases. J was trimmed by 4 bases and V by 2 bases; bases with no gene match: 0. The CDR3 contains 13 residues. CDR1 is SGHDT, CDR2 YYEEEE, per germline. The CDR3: CASSLLAGETQYF. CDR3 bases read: TGTGCCAGCAGCTTACTAGCGGGAGAGACC.

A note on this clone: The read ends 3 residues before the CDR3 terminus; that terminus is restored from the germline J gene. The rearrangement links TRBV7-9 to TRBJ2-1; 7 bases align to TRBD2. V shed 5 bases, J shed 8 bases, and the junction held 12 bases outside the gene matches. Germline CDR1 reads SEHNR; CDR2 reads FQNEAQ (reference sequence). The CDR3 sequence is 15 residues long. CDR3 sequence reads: CASSEWGGGGDEQFF. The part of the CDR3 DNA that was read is TGTGCCAGCAGCGAATGGGGGGGAGGCGGAGATGAG. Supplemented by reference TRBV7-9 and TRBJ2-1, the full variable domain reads DTGVSQNPRHKITKRGQNVTFRCDPISEHNRLYWYRQTLGQGPEFLTYFQNEAQLEKSRLLSDRFSAERPKGSFSTLEIQRTEQGDSAMYLCASSEWGGGGDEQFFGPGTRLTVL.

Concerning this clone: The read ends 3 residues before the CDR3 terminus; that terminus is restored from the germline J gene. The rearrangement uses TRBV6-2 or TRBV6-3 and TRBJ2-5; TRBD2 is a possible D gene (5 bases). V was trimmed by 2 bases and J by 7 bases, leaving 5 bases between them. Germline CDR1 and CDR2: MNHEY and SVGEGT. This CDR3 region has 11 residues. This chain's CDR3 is CASSYEGTQYF. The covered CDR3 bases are TGTGCCAGCAGTTACGAGGGGACC.

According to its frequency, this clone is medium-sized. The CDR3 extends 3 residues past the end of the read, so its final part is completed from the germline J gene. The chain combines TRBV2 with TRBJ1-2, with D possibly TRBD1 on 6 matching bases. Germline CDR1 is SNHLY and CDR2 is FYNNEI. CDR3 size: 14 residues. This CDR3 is CASSEASGTFGYTF. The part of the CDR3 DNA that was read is TGTGCCAGCAGTGAAGCTAGCGGGACATTCGGC.

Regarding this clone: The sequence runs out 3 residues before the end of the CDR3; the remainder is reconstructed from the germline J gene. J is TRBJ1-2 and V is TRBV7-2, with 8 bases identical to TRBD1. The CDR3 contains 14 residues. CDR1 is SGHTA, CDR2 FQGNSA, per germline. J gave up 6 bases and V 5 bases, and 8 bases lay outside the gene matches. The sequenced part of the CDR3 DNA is TGTGCCAGCAGCCCTCAGGACAGGGTGGATGGC. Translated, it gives CASSPQDRVDG. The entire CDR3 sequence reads CASSPQDRVDGYTF.

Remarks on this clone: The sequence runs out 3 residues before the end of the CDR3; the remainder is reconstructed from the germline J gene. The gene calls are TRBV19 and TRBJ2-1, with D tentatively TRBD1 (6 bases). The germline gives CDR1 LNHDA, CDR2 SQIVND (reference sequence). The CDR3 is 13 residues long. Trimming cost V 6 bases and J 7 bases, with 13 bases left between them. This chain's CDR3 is CASSRDRLNEQFF. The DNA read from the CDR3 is TGTGCCAGTAGCCGAGACAGGCTTAATGAG.

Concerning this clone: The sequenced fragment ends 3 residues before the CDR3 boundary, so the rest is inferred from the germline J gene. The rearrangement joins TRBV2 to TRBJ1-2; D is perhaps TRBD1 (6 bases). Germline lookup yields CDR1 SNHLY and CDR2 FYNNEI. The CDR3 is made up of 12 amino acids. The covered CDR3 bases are TGTGCCAGCAGTATACAAGACAGGGGC. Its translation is CASSIQDRG. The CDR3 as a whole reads CASSIQDRGYTF. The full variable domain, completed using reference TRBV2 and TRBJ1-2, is EPEVTQTPSHQVTQMGQEVILRCVPISNHLYFYWYRQILGQKVEFLVSFYNNEISEKSEIFDDQFSVERPDGSNFTLKIRSTKLEDSAMYFCASSIQDRGYTFGSGTRLTVV.

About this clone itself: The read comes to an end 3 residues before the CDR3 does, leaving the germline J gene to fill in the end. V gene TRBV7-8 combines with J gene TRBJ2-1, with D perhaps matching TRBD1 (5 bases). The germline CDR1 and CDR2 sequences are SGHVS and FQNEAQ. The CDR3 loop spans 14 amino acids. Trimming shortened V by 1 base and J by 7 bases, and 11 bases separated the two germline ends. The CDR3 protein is CASSLVPGLNEQFF. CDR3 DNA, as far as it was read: TGTGCCAGCAGCTTAGTACCAGGGCTGAATGAG.